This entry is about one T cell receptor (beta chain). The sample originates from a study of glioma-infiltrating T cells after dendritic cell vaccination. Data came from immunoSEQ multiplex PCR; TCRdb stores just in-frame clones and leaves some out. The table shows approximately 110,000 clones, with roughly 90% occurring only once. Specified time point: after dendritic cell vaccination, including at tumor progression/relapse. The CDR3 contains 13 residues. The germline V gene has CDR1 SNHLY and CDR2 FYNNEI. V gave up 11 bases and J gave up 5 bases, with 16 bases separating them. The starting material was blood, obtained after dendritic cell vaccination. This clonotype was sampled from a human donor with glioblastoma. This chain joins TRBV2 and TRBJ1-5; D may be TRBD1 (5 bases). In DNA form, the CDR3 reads TGTGCCGGGGGGATGGGGGGAGATCAGCCCCAGCATTTT. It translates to CAGGMGGDQPQHF.